This TCR beta chain is drawn from a study of cytomegalovirus exposure and HLA in healthy donors. Broader study findings: The later analysis indicated that the majority of CMV-associated TCR beta chains appeared HLA-restricted.

Comment on this clone: Antigen unknown.

The PCR made use of 60 Vbeta and 13 Jbeta primers. The table came from immunoSEQ multiplex PCR; TCRdb's copy has only in-frame clones and leaves some out. The sample holds 90,000 to 150,000 clones, nearly 65% seen once. The clonotype was recovered from a man between 40 and 49 years old in good health and CMV-seropositive. Sequencing used PBMCs.

The CDR3 reads CASSTSGTASYNEQFF. The CDR3 DNA reads as TGTGCCAGCAGCACAAGTGGGACAGCTTCCTACAATGAGCAGTTCTTC. The chain couples TRBV28 to TRBJ2-1, with 7 positions matching TRBD1. The germline gives CDR1 MDHEN, CDR2 SYDVKM. With V trimmed by 6 bases and J by 1 base, 9 bases remained unmatched. The CDR3 is 16 amino acids.